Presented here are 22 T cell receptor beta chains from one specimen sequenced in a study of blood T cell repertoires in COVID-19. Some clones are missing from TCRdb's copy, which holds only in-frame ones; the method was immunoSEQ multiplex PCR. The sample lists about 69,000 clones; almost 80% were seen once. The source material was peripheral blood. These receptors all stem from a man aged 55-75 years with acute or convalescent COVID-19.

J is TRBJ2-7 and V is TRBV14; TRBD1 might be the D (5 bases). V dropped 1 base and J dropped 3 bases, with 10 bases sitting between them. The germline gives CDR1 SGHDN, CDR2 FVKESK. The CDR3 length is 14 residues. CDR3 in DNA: TGTGCCAGCAGCCAAGTGAACAGGCTCTACGAGCAGTACTTC. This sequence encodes CASSQVNRLYEQYF.

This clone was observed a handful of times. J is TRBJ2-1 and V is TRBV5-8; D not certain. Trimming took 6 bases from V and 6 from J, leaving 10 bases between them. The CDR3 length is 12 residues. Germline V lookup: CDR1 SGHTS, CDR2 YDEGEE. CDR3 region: CASNFYLNEQFF. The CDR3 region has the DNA TGTGCCAGCAACTTCTATCTCAATGAGCAGTTCTTC.

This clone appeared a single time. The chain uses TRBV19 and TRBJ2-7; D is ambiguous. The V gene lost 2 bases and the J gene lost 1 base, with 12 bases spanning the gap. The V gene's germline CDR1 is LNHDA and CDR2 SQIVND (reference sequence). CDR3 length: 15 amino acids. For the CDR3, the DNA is TGTGCCAGTAGTATACTTCCAGGCAGTTCCTACGAGCAGTACTTC. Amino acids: CASSILPGSSYEQYF.

The CDR3: CSARAGGNWGYTF. CDR3 DNA sequence: TGCAGCGCGCGGGCCGGAGGAAATTGGGGCTACACCTTC. The chain uses TRBV29-1 and TRBJ1-2; no reliable D call. Per germline, CDR1 SQVTM and CDR2 ANQGSEA. V lost 7 bases and J 8 bases, leaving 20 bases between the germline ends. CDR3 size: 13 residues.

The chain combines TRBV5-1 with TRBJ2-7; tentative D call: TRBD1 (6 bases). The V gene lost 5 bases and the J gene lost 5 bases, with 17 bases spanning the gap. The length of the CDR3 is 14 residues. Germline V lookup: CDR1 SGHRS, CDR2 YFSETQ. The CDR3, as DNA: TGCGCCAGCAGTATAAACGCACAGGGCAACGAGCAGTACTTC. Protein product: CASSINAQGNEQYF.

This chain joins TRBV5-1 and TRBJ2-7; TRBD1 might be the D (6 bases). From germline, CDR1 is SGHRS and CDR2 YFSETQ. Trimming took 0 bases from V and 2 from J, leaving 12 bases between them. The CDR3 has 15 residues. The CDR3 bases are TGCGCCAGCAGCTTGGGGGCAGGGGCCGCCTACGAGCAGTACTTC. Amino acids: CASSLGAGAAYEQYF.

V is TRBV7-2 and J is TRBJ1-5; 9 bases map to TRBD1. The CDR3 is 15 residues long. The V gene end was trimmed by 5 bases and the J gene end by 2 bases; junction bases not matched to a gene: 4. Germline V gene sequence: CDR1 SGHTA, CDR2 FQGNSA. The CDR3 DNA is TGTGCCAGCAGCGAGGGACAGGGTGGCAATCAGCCCCAGCATTTT. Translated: CASSEGQGGNQPQHF.

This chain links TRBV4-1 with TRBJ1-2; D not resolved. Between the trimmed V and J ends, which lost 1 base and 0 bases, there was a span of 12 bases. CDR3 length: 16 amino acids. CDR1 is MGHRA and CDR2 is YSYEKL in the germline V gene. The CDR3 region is CASSQGLGQTNYGYTF. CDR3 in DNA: TGCGCCAGCAGCCAAGGGTTGGGCCAGACTAACTATGGCTACACCTTC.

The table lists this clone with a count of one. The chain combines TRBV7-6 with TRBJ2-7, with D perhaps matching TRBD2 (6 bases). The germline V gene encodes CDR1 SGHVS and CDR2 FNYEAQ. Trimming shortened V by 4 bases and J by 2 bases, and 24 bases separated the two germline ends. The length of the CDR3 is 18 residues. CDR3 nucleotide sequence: TGTGCCAGCAGCTCCTTAGTAGGGGAGGTAGGGGCCCCCTACGAGCAGTACTTC. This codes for CASSSLVGEVGAPYEQYF. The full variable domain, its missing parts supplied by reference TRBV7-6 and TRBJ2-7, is GAGVSQSPRYKVTKRGQDVALRCDPISGHVSLYWYRQALGQGPEFLTYFNYEAQQDKSGLPNDRFSAERPEGSISTLTIQRTEQRDSAMYRCASSSLVGEVGAPYEQYFGPGTRLTVT.

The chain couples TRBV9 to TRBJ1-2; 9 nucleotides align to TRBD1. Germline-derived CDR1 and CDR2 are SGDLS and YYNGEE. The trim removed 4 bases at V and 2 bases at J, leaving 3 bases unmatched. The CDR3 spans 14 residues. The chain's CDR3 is CASSKGQGNYGYTF. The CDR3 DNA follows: TGTGCCAGCAGCAAAGGACAGGGGAACTATGGCTACACCTTC.

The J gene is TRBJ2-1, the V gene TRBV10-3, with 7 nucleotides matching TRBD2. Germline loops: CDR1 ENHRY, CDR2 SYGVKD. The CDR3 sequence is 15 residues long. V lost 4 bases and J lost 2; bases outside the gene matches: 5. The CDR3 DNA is TGTGCCATCAGTGCTGGAGCGGGGACCTACAATGAGCAGTTCTTC. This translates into CAISAGAGTYNEQFF.

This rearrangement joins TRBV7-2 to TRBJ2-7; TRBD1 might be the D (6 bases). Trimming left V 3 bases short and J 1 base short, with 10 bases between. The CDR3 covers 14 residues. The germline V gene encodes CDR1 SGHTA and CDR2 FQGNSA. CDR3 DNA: TGTGCCAGCAGCTTTAGACAGGCTTCCTACGAGCAGTACTTC. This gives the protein CASSFRQASYEQYF.

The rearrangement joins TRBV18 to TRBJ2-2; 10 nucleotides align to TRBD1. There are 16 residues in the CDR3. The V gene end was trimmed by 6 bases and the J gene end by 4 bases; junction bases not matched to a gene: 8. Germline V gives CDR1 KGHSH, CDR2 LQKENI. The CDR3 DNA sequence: TGTGCCAGCTCGCCCCGGACAGGGGGTAGCACCGGGGAGCTGTTTTTT. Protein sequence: CASSPRTGGSTGELFF.

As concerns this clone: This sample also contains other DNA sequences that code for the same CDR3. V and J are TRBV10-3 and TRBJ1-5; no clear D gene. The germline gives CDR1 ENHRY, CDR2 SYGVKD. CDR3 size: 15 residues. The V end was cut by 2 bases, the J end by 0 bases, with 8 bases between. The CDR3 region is CAISEGRNSNQPQHF. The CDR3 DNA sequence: TGTGCCATCAGTGAGGGCAGGAATAGCAATCAGCCCCAGCATTTT.

Written as DNA, the CDR3 is TGCGCCAGCAGCTTGGGCGACAGAGCTAACTATGGCTACACCTTC. Translation gives CASSLGDRANYGYTF. J is TRBJ1-2 and V is TRBV5-1, with D possibly TRBD1 on 5 matching bases. Germline CDR1 is SGHRS and CDR2 is YFSETQ. The CDR3 is 15 residues long. V was clipped by 0 bases and J by 0 bases, with 9 bases between them.

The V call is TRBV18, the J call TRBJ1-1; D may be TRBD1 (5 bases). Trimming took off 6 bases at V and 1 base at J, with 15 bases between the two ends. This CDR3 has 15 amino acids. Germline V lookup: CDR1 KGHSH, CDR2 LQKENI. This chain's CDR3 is CASSRGATWNTEAFF. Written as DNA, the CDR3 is TGTGCCAGCTCCCGTGGGGCGACCTGGAACACTGAAGCTTTCTTT.

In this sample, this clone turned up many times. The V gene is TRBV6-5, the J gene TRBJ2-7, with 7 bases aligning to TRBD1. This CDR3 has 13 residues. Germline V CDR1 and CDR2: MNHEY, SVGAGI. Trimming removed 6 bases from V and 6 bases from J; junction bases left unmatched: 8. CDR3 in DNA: TGTGCCAGCAGCATTACAGGGGAACGCGAGCAGTACTTC. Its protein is CASSITGEREQYF.

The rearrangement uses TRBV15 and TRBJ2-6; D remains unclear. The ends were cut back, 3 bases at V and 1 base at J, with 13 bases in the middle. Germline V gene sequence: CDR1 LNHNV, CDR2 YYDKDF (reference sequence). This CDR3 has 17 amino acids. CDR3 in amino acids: CATSRGPEGSGANVLTF. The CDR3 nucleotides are TGTGCCACCAGCAGGGGCCCAGAAGGTTCTGGGGCCAACGTCCTGACTTTC.

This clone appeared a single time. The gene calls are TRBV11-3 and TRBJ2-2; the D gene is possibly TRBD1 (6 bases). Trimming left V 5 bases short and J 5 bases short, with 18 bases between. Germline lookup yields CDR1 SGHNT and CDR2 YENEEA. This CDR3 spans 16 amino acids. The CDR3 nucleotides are TGTGCCAGCAGCAAAAGACAACTGGACAGAACCGGGGAGCTGTTTTTT. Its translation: CASSKRQLDRTGELFF. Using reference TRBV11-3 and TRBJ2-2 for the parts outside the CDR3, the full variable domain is EAGVVQSPRYKIIEKKQPVAFWCNPISGHNTLYWYLQNLGQGPELLIRYENEEAVDDSQLPKDRFSAERLKGVDSTLKIQPAELGDSAVYLCASSKRQLDRTGELFFGEGSRLTVL.

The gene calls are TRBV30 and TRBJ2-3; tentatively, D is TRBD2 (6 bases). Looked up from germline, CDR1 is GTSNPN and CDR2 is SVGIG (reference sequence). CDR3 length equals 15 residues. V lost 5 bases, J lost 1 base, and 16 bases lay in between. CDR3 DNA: TGTGCCTGGTCGGGACCCGGCGGGGGCACAGATACGCAGTATTTT. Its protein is CAWSGPGGGTDTQYF.

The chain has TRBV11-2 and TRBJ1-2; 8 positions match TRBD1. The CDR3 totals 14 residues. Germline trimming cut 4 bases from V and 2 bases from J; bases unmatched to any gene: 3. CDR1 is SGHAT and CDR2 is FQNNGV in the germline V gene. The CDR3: CASSSRQGNYGYTF. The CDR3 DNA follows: TGTGCCAGCAGCTCTCGACAGGGGAACTATGGCTACACCTTC.

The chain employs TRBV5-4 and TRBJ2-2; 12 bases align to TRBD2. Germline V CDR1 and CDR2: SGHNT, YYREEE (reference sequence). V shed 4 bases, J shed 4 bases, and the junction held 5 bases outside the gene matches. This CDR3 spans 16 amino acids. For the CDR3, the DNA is TGTGCCAGCAGCCCACTAGCGGGGGGCCCCACCGGGGAGCTGTTTTTT. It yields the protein CASSPLAGGPTGELFF.